This TCR beta chain emerged from a study of identical twins. TCRdb fed the 5' RACE reads into MiXCR, producing one record per CDR3 protein. The sample contains 200,000 to 300,000 distinct CDR3 sequences, approximately 7% of which appear only once. Trimming stripped 3 bases from V and 0 bases from J, with 10 bases between. The CDR3 loop spans 15 amino acids. Per the germline V gene, CDR1 is SGHRS and CDR2 is YFSETQ. Separately, the same data were catalogued under a study of yellow fever vaccine responses in identical twins.

V usage is TRBV5-1 and J usage is TRBJ2-1; D remains ambiguous. The clonotype originates from a woman aged 18-30 years in good health. Material for sequencing was memory (CD45RO+) T cells sorted from blood. CDR3 in DNA: TGCGCCAGCAGCTCGTTCCAGAGCTCCTACAATGAGCAGTTCTTC. Its protein is CASSSFQSSYNEQFF.